Listed below are T cell receptor beta chains from one sample, sequenced in a study of OX40 agonist ivuxolimab in advanced cancers. Here immunoSEQ multiplex PCR was the method, and the copy in TCRdb shows in-frame clones only, minus some. The table shows fewer than 80,000 clones, with approximately 92% occurring only once. The sample here was CD4+ or CD8+ T cells sorted from blood, taken in a trial of the OX40 agonist ivuxolimab. These receptors were taken from an adult with an advanced solid tumor such as melanoma, head and neck, liver or kidney cancer. Both conserved end residues are part of each CDR3. D genes are given only for firm matches. Only part of the rows carry a size: once, few, many, or a class if the clone is expanded.

>TRBV15|TRBJ2-1|NA|NA
CATSRDKSALAYNEQFF
TGTGCCACCAGCAGAGATAAAAGTGCTCTAGCCTACAATGAGCAGTTCTTC
>TRBV29-1|TRBJ2-7|NA|TRBD1
CSARQGSSYEQYF
TGCAGCGCCAGACAGGGAAGCTCCTACGAGCAGTACTTC
>TRBV9|TRBJ2-3|NA|NA
CASSTWGGLTDTQYF
TGTGCCAGCAGCACTTGGGGCGGCCTCACAGATACGCAGTATTTT
>TRBV19|TRBJ1-2|NA|NA
CASSPDTRYGYTF
TGTGCCAGTTCTCCGGACACGCGCTATGGCTACACCTTC
>TRBV28|TRBJ2-7|NA|NA
CASSLEGGSREQYF
TGTGCCAGCAGTTTAGAAGGGGGTAGCAGAGAGCAGTACTTC
>TRBV13|TRBJ2-1|NA|TRBD2
CASSPRLAGVSYNEQFF
TGTGCCAGCAGCCCCCGACTAGCGGGTGTCTCCTACAATGAGCAGTTCTTC
>TRBV27|TRBJ2-7|NA|TRBD2
CASSLSAGVNSYEQYF
TGTGCCAGCAGTTTAAGCGCGGGAGTGAATTCCTACGAGCAGTACTTC
>TRBV29-1|TRBJ2-1|NA|TRBD2
CSANAGVGNEQFF
TGCAGCGCAAATGCGGGAGTTGGCAATGAGCAGTTCTTC
>TRBV6-5|TRBJ2-1|NA|NA
CASSYSVLGEQFF
TGTGCCAGCAGTTACTCAGTTCTGGGTGAGCAGTTCTTC
>TRBV5-4|TRBJ2-4|NA|NA
CASSWTGNDIQYF
TGTGCCAGCAGCTGGACCGGGAATGACATTCAGTACTTC
>TRBV9|TRBJ2-3|NA|TRBD1
CASSARPGQGVGSTDTQYF
TGTGCCAGCAGCGCAAGGCCGGGACAGGGGGTTGGATCCACAGATACGCAGTATTTT
>TRBV7-6|TRBJ2-3|NA|TRBD2
CASSSLAGGRDADTQYF
TGTGCCAGCAGCTCACTAGCGGGGGGCCGGGATGCGGATACGCAGTATTTT
>TRBV9|TRBJ2-3|NA|NA
CASSVTASGRDTLDTQYF
TGTGCCAGCAGCGTAACAGCATCAGGGAGGGACACTCTAGATACGCAGTATTTT
>TRBV6-5|TRBJ1-2|few|NA
CASSLQGPGGYGYTF
TGTGCCAGCAGCCTACAGGGCCCTGGCGGCTATGGCTACACCTTC
>TRBV15|TRBJ2-7|NA|TRBD2
CATSRDLLAGGTYEQYF
TGTGCCACCAGCAGAGATCTGCTAGCGGGGGGAACCTACGAGCAGTACTTC
>TRBV9|TRBJ2-3|once|TRBD2
CASSAGLVRADTQYF
TGTGCCAGCAGCGCCGGACTAGTAAGGGCAGATACGCAGTATTTT
>TRBV7-9|TRBJ2-1|NA|TRBD1
CASSLGTEYNEQFF
TGTGCCAGCAGCCTAGGGACAGAATACAATGAGCAGTTCTTC
>TRBV27|TRBJ2-7|NA|TRBD1
CASSLLPGTGDHEQYF
TGTGCCAGCAGTCTCCTCCCTGGGACAGGGGATCACGAGCAGTACTTC
>TRBV27|TRBJ2-1|NA|NA
CASTRGSTYNEQFF
TGTGCCAGCACCCGGGGATCTACCTACAATGAGCAGTTCTTC
>TRBV27|TRBJ1-2|NA|NA
CASGGGWGYTF
TGTGCCAGCGGTGGCGGGTGGGGCTACACCTTC
>TRBV7-9|TRBJ2-5|NA|NA
CASSLRVGTEQETQYF
TGTGCCAGCAGCTTAAGGGTAGGGACTGAACAAGAGACCCAGTACTTC
>TRBV4-1|TRBJ1-1|NA|TRBD1
CASSQGQMNTEAFF
TGCGCCAGCAGCCAGGGACAGATGAACACTGAAGCTTTCTTT
>TRBV9|TRBJ2-3|NA|NA
CASSSLGASSFKDTQYF
TGTGCCAGCAGCTCTCTGGGGGCTAGCTCTTTCAAAGATACGCAGTATTTT
>TRBV7-9|TRBJ2-3|NA|TRBD1
CASSLDRAILGTDTQYF
TGTGCCAGCAGCCTCGACAGGGCGATATTGGGCACAGATACGCAGTATTTT
>TRBV15|TRBJ1-5|NA|TRBD1
CATSRAPYSDRASQPQHF
TGTGCCACCAGCAGAGCCCCTTACTCCGACAGGGCGTCCCAGCCCCAGCATTTT
>TRBV7-3|TRBJ1-1|NA|NA
CASSLTGLVSNAEAFF
TGTGCCAGCAGCTTAACAGGGCTCGTATCCAACGCTGAAGCTTTCTTT
>TRBV25-1|TRBJ2-1|NA|NA
CASSLTGEVNEQFF
TGTGCCAGCAGTCTAACCGGGGAGGTCAATGAGCAGTTCTTC
>TRBV29-1|TRBJ2-7|NA|TRBD2
CSVSLAGELYEQYF
TGCAGCGTTTCTCTAGCGGGAGAGCTCTACGAGCAGTACTTC
>TRBV27|TRBJ1-3|NA|NA
CASSLSGPGNTIYF
TGTGCCAGCAGTTTATCAGGGCCTGGAAACACCATATATTTT
>TRBV15|TRBJ1-2|once|TRBD1
CATSSTGGPGLWLQTF
TGTGCCACCAGCAGCACAGGGGGCCCCGGGCTATGGCTACAGACCTTC
>TRBV11-2|TRBJ1-2|NA|NA
CASSLVPRPSSAGYTF
TGTGCCAGCAGCTTAGTACCCCGACCGTCGAGTGCTGGCTACACCTTC
>TRBV27|TRBJ2-1|NA|TRBD2
CASHYSGGYNEQFF
TGTGCCAGCCATTATAGCGGGGGATACAATGAGCAGTTCTTC
>TRBV11-3|TRBJ2-5|NA|NA
CASSLEGYQETQYF
TGTGCCAGCAGCCTAGAAGGATACCAAGAGACCCAGTACTTC
>TRBV15|TRBJ2-1|few|NA
CATSREWGGSYNEQFF
TGTGCCACCAGCAGAGAGTGGGGTGGGTCTTACAATGAGCAGTTCTTC
>TRBV7-8|TRBJ1-2|NA|NA
CASSFYQRASRENYGYTF
TGTGCCAGCAGCTTCTACCAACGGGCCTCCCGAGAGAACTATGGCTACACCTTC
>TRBV7-9|TRBJ2-3|once|NA
CASSPGLEVGTQYF
TGTGCCAGCAGCCCGGGACTCGAAGTAGGTACGCAGTATTTT
>TRBV14|TRBJ1-1|NA|TRBD1
CASSQEGPQGMNTEAFF
TGTGCCAGCAGCCAGGAAGGTCCACAGGGGATGAACACTGAAGCTTTCTTT
>TRBV5-6|TRBJ2-5|NA|TRBD2
CATRASGETQYF
TGTGCCACCCGAGCTAGCGGAGAGACCCAGTACTTC
>TRBV6-1|TRBJ1-5|NA|NA
CASSEEQGYFNQPQHF
TGTGCCAGCAGTGAAGAACAGGGATATTTCAATCAGCCCCAGCATTTT
>TRBV10-1|TRBJ2-1|NA|TRBD1
CASSEWDRPPNEQFF
TGCGCCAGCAGTGAGTGGGACAGACCCCCCAATGAGCAGTTCTTC
>TRBV5-6|TRBJ2-5|NA|NA
CASSLNFGETQYF
TGTGCCAGCAGCTTGAATTTTGGGGAGACCCAGTACTTC
>TRBV4-3|TRBJ2-5|NA|NA
CASSHGPGHLQETQYF
TGCGCCAGCAGCCACGGGCCGGGACACCTTCAAGAGACCCAGTACTTC
>TRBV19|TRBJ2-1|NA|TRBD1
CASTELPGQGAEEQFF
TGTGCCAGTACCGAACTACCGGGACAGGGGGCAGAGGAGCAGTTCTTC
>TRBV4-1|TRBJ2-2|NA|NA
CASSHARLGGELFF
TGCGCCAGCAGCCACGCTCGTTTGGGCGGGGAGCTGTTTTTT
>TRBV28|TRBJ1-1|once|NA
CASITPAMNTEAFF
TGTGCCAGCATTACGCCTGCTATGAACACTGAAGCTTTCTTT
>TRBV23-1|TRBJ2-1|NA|TRBD2
CASHSSGSYNEQFF
TGCGCCAGCCACTCTAGCGGCTCCTACAATGAGCAGTTCTTC
>TRBV7-6|TRBJ2-5|NA|NA
CASSLVGQFQETQYF
TGTGCCAGCAGCTTAGTGGGTCAGTTCCAAGAGACCCAGTACTTC
>TRBV5-1|TRBJ2-1|NA|NA
CASSLGRDYNEQFF
TGCGCCAGCAGCTTGGGCCGTGACTACAATGAGCAGTTCTTC
>TRBV19|TRBJ1-1|NA|NA
CASSITGDSQALNTEAFF
TGTGCCAGTAGTATCACGGGGGATTCACAGGCCCTGAACACTGAAGCTTTCTTT